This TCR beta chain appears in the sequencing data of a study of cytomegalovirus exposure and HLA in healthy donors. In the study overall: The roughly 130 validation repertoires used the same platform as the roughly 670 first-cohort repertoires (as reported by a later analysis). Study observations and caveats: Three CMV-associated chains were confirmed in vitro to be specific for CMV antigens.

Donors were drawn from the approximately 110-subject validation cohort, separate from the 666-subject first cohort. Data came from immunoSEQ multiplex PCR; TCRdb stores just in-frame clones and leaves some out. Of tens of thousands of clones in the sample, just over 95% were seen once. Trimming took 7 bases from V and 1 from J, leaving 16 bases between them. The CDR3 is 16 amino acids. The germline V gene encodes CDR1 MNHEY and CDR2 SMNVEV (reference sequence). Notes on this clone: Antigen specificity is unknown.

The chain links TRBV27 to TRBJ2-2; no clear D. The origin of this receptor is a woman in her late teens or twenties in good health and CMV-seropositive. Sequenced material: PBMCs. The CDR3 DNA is TGTGCCAGCACCCCCGAATGGCGGTTGAACACCGGGGAGCTGTTTTTT. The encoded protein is CASTPEWRLNTGELFF.